The 26 T cell receptor beta chains given below trace back to one sample, sequenced in a study of tissue T cells after allogeneic stem cell transplantation. Libraries were prepared by immunoSEQ multiplex PCR; TCRdb keeps only in-frame clonotypes and omits some of them. The table records 12,000 or so clones, about two thirds of them present only once. The sequencing used tissue from the right colon, collected at autopsy. Source of these receptors: a woman between 18 and 55 years old with breast cancer.

This chain connects TRBV7-3 to TRBJ1-4, with a tentative D call TRBD1 (5 bases). The germline CDR1 and CDR2 sequences are SGHTA and FQGTGA. The CDR3 is made up of 15 amino acids. The V end lost 5 bases, the J end lost 7 bases, and 17 bases lay between the germline ends. Written as DNA, the CDR3 is TGTGCCAGCAGCCCTACCGGGACCGGGGGTGAAAAACTGTTTTTT. Translation: CASSPTGTGGEKLFF.

V and J are TRBV21-1 and TRBJ2-7; the D call of TRBD2 is as the table states it, not checked on the DNA. TRBV21-1 constitutes a pseudogene. CDR3 size: 18 residues. The CDR3, as DNA: TGTGCCAGCAGCCCCCAATCGCTAGCGGGGTGTACAGCCTACGAGCAGTACTTC. Translating it yields CASSPQSLAGCTAYEQYF.

This chain connects TRBV6-1 to TRBJ2-7; D is perhaps TRBD1 or TRBD2 (6 bases each). V gave up 4 bases and J gave up 0 bases, with 16 bases separating them. The CDR3 extends over 16 amino acids. Germline V lookup: CDR1 MNHNS, CDR2 SASEGT. The CDR3 protein is CASSVDRTIGSYEQYF. CDR3 DNA sequence: TGTGCCAGCAGTGTAGACAGGACTATCGGCTCCTACGAGCAGTACTTC.

The chain uses TRBV14 and TRBJ2-7; the D is unclear. V was clipped by 1 base and J by 0 bases, with 10 bases between them. CDR3 length: 15 residues. Germline CDR1 is SGHDN and CDR2 is FVKESK. Here the CDR3 reads CASSQGSTNSYEQYF. Here the CDR3 DNA reads TGTGCCAGCAGCCAAGGCAGTACAAACTCCTACGAGCAGTACTTC. The entire variable domain, with the rest obtained from reference TRBV14 and TRBJ2-7, is as follows: EAGVTQFPSHSVIEKGQTVTLRCDPISGHDNLYWYRRVMGKEIKFLLHFVKESKQDESGMPNNRFLAERTGGTYSTLKVQPAELEDSGVYFCASSQGSTNSYEQYFGPGTRLTVT.

The chain is built from TRBV7-3 and TRBJ2-7, with 10 bases fitting TRBD2. V trimming: 5 bases; J trimming: 6 bases; junction bases outside the gene matches: 10. The CDR3 totals 15 residues. CDR1 SGHTA and CDR2 FQGTGA come from the germline V gene. In DNA form, the CDR3 reads TGTGCCAGCAGCACTGGGACTAGCGTGATGAGCGAGCAGTACTTC. This translates into CASSTGTSVMSEQYF.

This clone has a handful of counts. The chain links TRBV7-2 to TRBJ2-2; D is unclear. This CDR3 is 13 amino acids long. The germline V gene encodes CDR1 SGHTA and CDR2 FQGNSA. Trimming removed 2 bases at V and 6 bases at J, with 7 bases between. CDR3 protein: CASSLPVSGELFF. The CDR3 DNA follows: TGTGCCAGCAGCTTACCCGTCTCCGGGGAGCTGTTTTTT.

In this sample, this clone turned up a few times. The rearrangement links TRBV18 to TRBJ2-5; D unclear. This CDR3 contains 14 residues. The germline V gene has CDR1 KGHSH and CDR2 LQKENI. V lost 1 base to trimming and J lost 3 bases, with 9 bases between them. The CDR3 sequence: CASSPRAAEETQYF. CDR3 coding DNA: TGTGCCAGCTCACCACGGGCAGCTGAAGAGACCCAGTACTTC.

The CDR3 reads CASSIRPGQGNTEAFF. Here the CDR3 DNA reads TGTGCCAGTAGTATAAGGCCGGGACAGGGGAACACTGAAGCTTTCTTT. This chain connects TRBV19 to TRBJ1-1; 9 nucleotides line up with TRBD1. Losses at the gene ends were 2 bases for V and 1 base for J; bases not matched to a gene: 5. This CDR3 region has 16 residues. The germline V gene encodes CDR1 LNHDA and CDR2 SQIVND (reference sequence).

Regarding this clone: One end of the junction fails to match germline, which may point to a read error. This chain joins TRBV6-1 and TRBJ2-3; D may be TRBD2 (6 bases). CDR3 length: 15 amino acids. Germline-derived CDR1 and CDR2 are MNHNS and SASEGT. Here the CDR3 reads CASSDENLAEDMQYF. The CDR3 bases are TGTGCCAGCAGTGATGAAAATTTAGCGGAAGATATGCAGTATTTT.

The rearrangement joins TRBV4-3 to TRBJ2-7; tentative D call: TRBD2 (5 bases). The CDR3 spans 17 residues. Germline V gene lookup returns CDR1 LGHNA and CDR2 YSLEER. V was pared by 5 bases and J by 4 bases, with 24 bases between. The CDR3: CASSARSGLVSGYEQYF. The CDR3 DNA sequence: TGCGCCAGCAGCGCTAGAAGCGGTCTGGTATCGGGTTACGAGCAGTACTTC.

This clone was counted between two and nine times. The chain employs TRBV10-3 and TRBJ1-3; the D gene is possibly TRBD1 (5 bases). The CDR3 has 14 amino acids. Germline V CDR1 and CDR2: ENHRY, SYGVKD. Trimming pared 3 bases from V and 6 bases from J, leaving 12 bases between. CDR3: CAISEGQGSNTIYF. The CDR3 coding sequence is TGTGCCATCAGTGAAGGGCAGGGTTCAAACACCATATATTTT.

The chain uses TRBV19 and TRBJ2-1, with 8 bases matching TRBD1. Germline CDR1 LNHDA, CDR2 SQIVND (reference sequence). V gave up 9 bases and J gave up 10 bases; unmatched junction bases: 11. This CDR3 has 13 amino acids. The CDR3 here is CASVRGTGEEQFF. The CDR3 nucleotides read TGTGCCAGCGTAAGAGGGACAGGCGAGGAGCAGTTCTTC.

The chain recombines TRBV6-4 with TRBJ2-6; possible D gene TRBD2, 5 bases. Germline V CDR1 and CDR2: MRHNA, SNTAGT. The length of the CDR3 is 15 residues. Trimming left V 4 bases short and J 0 bases short, with 7 bases between. The CDR3 reads CASSGEGSGANVLTF. CDR3 bases: TGTGCCAGCAGTGGAGAGGGCTCTGGGGCCAACGTCCTGACTTTC.

The chain recombines TRBV7-3 with TRBJ2-1, with a tentative D call TRBD2 (7 bases). Trimming stripped 5 bases from V and 10 bases from J, with 24 bases between. Germline CDR1 reads SGHTA; CDR2 reads FQGTGA. This CDR3 has 16 residues. This chain's CDR3 is CASSPLGGGGGSEQFF. The DNA for the CDR3 is TGTGCCAGCAGCCCACTGGGCGGGGGAGGGGGTAGCGAGCAGTTCTTC.

The gene calls are TRBV18 and TRBJ2-2; the match to TRBD1 covers 9 bases. This CDR3 region has 16 residues. Trimming removed 5 bases from V and 7 bases from J; junction bases left unmatched: 11. Germline CDR1 is KGHSH and CDR2 is LQKENI. The CDR3 loop reads CASSSRGTGSGGELFF. The CDR3, as DNA: TGTGCCAGCTCAAGCCGCGGGACAGGGAGCGGCGGGGAGCTGTTTTTT.

The chain has TRBV4-1 and TRBJ2-3; 8 nucleotides match TRBD2. The CDR3 has 16 amino acids. After removal of 2 bases from V and 3 bases from J, the junction contained 7 bases not matched to a gene. CDR1 and CDR2 (germline): MGHRA, YSYEKL. The CDR3 loop reads CASSQTGRAWTDTQYF. The CDR3 DNA sequence: TGCGCCAGCAGCCAAACCGGGAGGGCCTGGACAGATACGCAGTATTTT.

This chain joins TRBV4-3 and TRBJ1-1, with unresolved D. The CDR3 is made up of 13 amino acids. CDR1 and CDR2 from the germline V gene are LGHNA and YSLEER. V lost 4 bases and J 6 bases, leaving 12 bases between the germline ends. Written as DNA, the CDR3 is TGCGCCAGCAGCCGAAAGGATGGAGCTGAAGCTTTCTTT. It is translated as CASSRKDGAEAFF.

This chain joins TRBV12-3 or TRBV12-4 and TRBJ1-1, with D possibly TRBD1 on 5 matching bases. V lost 3 bases, J lost 11 bases, and 16 bases lay in between. This CDR3 is 13 amino acids long. The CDR3 loop is CASSLGTPLEAFF. CDR3 nucleotides: TGTGCCAGCAGTTTGGGGACCCCCCTCGAGGCTTTCTTT.

CDR3 bases: TGCAGCGTCTGGACAGGCTCCTACGAGCAGTACTTC. This sequence encodes CSVWTGSYEQYF. The chain is built from TRBV29-1 and TRBJ2-7, with 7 nucleotides matching TRBD1. With V trimmed by 6 bases and J by 0 bases, 2 bases remained unmatched. CDR1 is SQVTM, CDR2 ANQGSEA, per germline. This CDR3 is built from 12 residues.

This chain connects TRBV5-8 to TRBJ2-2, with a possible D match to TRBD1 (6 bases). CDR3 length: 15 amino acids. From germline, CDR1 is SGHTS and CDR2 YDEGEE. V lost 5 bases to trimming and J lost 1 base, with 12 bases between them. The CDR3 nucleotides are TGTGCCAGCAGTACGGGACAATGGAACACCGGGGAGCTGTTTTTT. Its translation is CASSTGQWNTGELFF.

This chain links TRBV27 with TRBJ1-2; unclear D gene. The V and J ends lost 3 bases and 1 base respectively, with 12 bases between them. Germline V gene data show CDR1 as MNHEY and CDR2 as SMNVEV (reference sequence). This CDR3 region has 15 residues. CDR3 in DNA: TGTGCCAGCAGTTTGGTCCCGGGTCTTAACTATGGCTACACCTTC. It encodes CASSLVPGLNYGYTF.

The rearrangement links TRBV28 to TRBJ2-7; 13 bases are a match to TRBD2. This CDR3 contains 17 residues. In germline, CDR1 is MDHEN, CDR2 SYDVKM. With V trimmed by 3 bases and J by 2 bases, 7 bases remained unmatched. The CDR3 is CASSLTSGRPSPYEQYF. The CDR3 nucleotides are TGTGCCAGCAGTTTGACTAGCGGGAGGCCCTCCCCCTACGAGCAGTACTTC.

This clone was counted between two and nine times. The V gene is TRBV6-2 or TRBV6-3, the J gene TRBJ2-3, with unresolved D. Germline CDR1 MNHEY, CDR2 SVGEGT. CDR3 size: 18 residues. V dropped 2 bases and J dropped 2 bases, with 20 bases sitting between them. CDR3 in DNA: TGTGCCAGCAGTTACCTCATAGGAGCTCCATCCTCCACAGATACGCAGTATTTT. Its protein product is CASSYLIGAPSSTDTQYF.

This clone turned up a few times. The chain has TRBV14 and TRBJ2-3; D is possibly TRBD2 (5 bases). Per germline, CDR1 SGHDN and CDR2 FVKESK. Trimming left V 1 base short and J 6 bases short, with 14 bases between. The CDR3 spans 15 residues. The CDR3, as DNA: TGTGCCAGCAGCCAAGGCGTGGGAGTGACCGATACGCAGTATTTT. Translating gives CASSQGVGVTDTQYF.

This chain uses TRBV7-6 with TRBJ2-3; D is undetermined. V was pared by 5 bases and J by 4 bases, with 4 bases between. The CDR3 runs 11 residues. Per the germline V gene, CDR1 is SGHVS and CDR2 is FNYEAQ. As DNA, the CDR3 is TGTGCCAGCAGCGCCGCAGATACGCAGTATTTT. It specifies CASSAADTQYF.

This clone was detected only once. This chain connects TRBV2 to TRBJ2-1; D tentatively fits TRBD1 or TRBD2 (5 bases each). V gave up 6 bases and J gave up 10 bases, with 16 bases separating them. The CDR3 runs 13 residues. Germline CDR1 SNHLY, CDR2 FYNNEI. The CDR3 DNA is TGTGCCAGCAGGATCCGGGACCCCGGGGAGCAGTTCTTC. It encodes CASRIRDPGEQFF.